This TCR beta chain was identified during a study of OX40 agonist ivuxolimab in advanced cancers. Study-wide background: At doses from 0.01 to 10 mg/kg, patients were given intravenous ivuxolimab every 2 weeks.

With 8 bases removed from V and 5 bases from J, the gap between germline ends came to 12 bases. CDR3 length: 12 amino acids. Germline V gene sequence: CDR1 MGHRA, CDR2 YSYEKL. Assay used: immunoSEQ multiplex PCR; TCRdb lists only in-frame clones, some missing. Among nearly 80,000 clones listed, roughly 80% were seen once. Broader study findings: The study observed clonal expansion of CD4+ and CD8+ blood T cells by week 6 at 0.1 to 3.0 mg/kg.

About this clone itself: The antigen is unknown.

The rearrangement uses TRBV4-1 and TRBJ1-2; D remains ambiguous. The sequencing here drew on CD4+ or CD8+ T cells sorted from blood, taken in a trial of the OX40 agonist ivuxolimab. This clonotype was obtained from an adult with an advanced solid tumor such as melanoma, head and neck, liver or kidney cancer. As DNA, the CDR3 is TGCGCCAGCCCTGGAGCGATGTATGGCTACACCTTC. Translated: CASPGAMYGYTF.